This TCR beta chain is from a study of blood T cell repertoires in COVID-19. Study background: PBMCs, B-cell-depleted T cells, or T cells were the source of the cDNA or gDNA that made up the material.

In the authors' methods: Reference gene primer amplification gave estimated nucleated cell counts. Only in-frame clones appear in the TCRdb table, and some are missing; sequencing was by immunoSEQ multiplex PCR. V and J calls and clone size are as listed in that table; D and trimming were resolved from the DNA. The table records some 250,000 clones, 80% to 90% of them present only once. In its sample, this clone was seen once. Everyone who took part was 18 to 89 years old, and they came from about two dozen US areas. The receptor was isolated from a man in his forties who had recovered from COVID-19. The specimen sequenced was PBMCs or T cells enriched from blood (not recorded which).

The CDR3: CASSLGRSSPRYEQYF. The CDR3 bases are TGTGCCAGCAGCTTGGGCCGTTCTAGCCCCCGCTACGAGCAGTACTTC. The gene calls are TRBV5-4 and TRBJ2-7; D is perhaps TRBD2 (5 bases). V gave up 0 bases and J gave up 3 bases, with 16 bases separating them. There are 16 residues in the CDR3. Looked up from germline, CDR1 is SGHNT and CDR2 is YYREEE (reference sequence).